These 26 T cell receptor beta chains were all obtained from the same sample, sequenced in a study of blood T cell repertoires in COVID-19. The data were produced by immunoSEQ multiplex PCR, yet TCRdb's version contains in-frame clones alone and is incomplete. Of hundreds of thousands of clones listed, around 86% are singletons. The sequenced sample consisted of PBMCs or T cells enriched from blood (not recorded which). These receptors all stem from a woman between 45 and 65 years old who had recovered from COVID-19.

This clone occurred a few times. V gene TRBV5-8 combines with J gene TRBJ2-2; D not certain. The CDR3 totals 12 residues. V lost 0 bases to trimming and J lost 9 bases, with 6 bases between them. Germline lookup yields CDR1 SGHTS and CDR2 YDEGEE. In DNA form, the CDR3 reads TGTGCCAGCAGCTTGGCCCGTTGGGAGCTGTTTTTT. Translating it yields CASSLARWELFF.

V usage is TRBV19 and J usage is TRBJ2-3; D not certain. Deletions cut 5 bases from V and 3 bases from J, with 6 bases between. In germline, CDR1 is LNHDA, CDR2 SQIVND (reference sequence). The length of the CDR3 is 12 residues. The CDR3 bases are TGTGCCAGTAGTCCCCAGACAGATACGCAGTATTTT. This translates into CASSPQTDTQYF.

The chain employs TRBV27 and TRBJ1-6; 10 nucleotides align to TRBD1. The germline V gene has CDR1 MNHEY and CDR2 SMNVEV (reference sequence). V lost 1 base and J lost 6; bases outside the gene matches: 3. This CDR3 is built from 16 residues. The CDR3 DNA sequence: TGTGCCAGCAGTTTATTGGGGACAGGGGTTAATTCACCCCTCCACTTT. It encodes CASSLLGTGVNSPLHF.

The V and J genes are TRBV29-1 and TRBJ1-1; TRBD1 aligns across 8 bases. The length of the CDR3 is 13 residues. Germline-derived CDR1 and CDR2 are SQVTM and ANQGSEA. V shed 1 base and J 5 bases; nucleotides not matched to a gene: 3. DNA for the CDR3: TGCAGCGTTGAAGGGACAGGGAGGACTGAAGCTTTCTTT. Translated: CSVEGTGRTEAFF.

J is TRBJ1-1 and V is TRBV5-1; TRBD1 matches at 8 bases. Trimming took 3 bases from V and 0 from J; bases not matched to a gene: 1. Germline-derived CDR1 and CDR2 are SGHRS and YFSETQ. The CDR3 length is 14 residues. The chain's CDR3 is CASSSGQVNTEAFF. Written as DNA, the CDR3 is TGCGCCAGCAGCTCGGGACAGGTGAACACTGAAGCTTTCTTT.

This sequence joins TRBV9 and TRBJ1-4; 8 bases fit TRBD1. V gave up 3 bases and J gave up 2 bases; unmatched junction bases: 3. CDR1 is SGDLS, CDR2 YYNGEE, per germline. The CDR3 consists of 15 residues. In DNA, the CDR3 is TGTGCCAGCAGCGCACAGGGGGGGACTAATGAAAAACTGTTTTTT. Its translation is CASSAQGGTNEKLFF.

J is TRBJ1-5 and V is TRBV7-6, with 7 bases that match TRBD1. The CDR3 consists of 13 residues. Per the germline V gene, CDR1 is SGHVS and CDR2 is FNYEAQ. V lost 5 bases to trimming and J lost 13 bases; unmatched junction nucleotides: 11. In nucleotides, the CDR3 is TGTGCCAGCAGCAAAACAGGGGTTGGAAAGCAGCATTTT. Translating it yields CASSKTGVGKQHF.

The V gene is TRBV5-1, the J gene TRBJ2-5, with TRBD1 matching over 8 bases. CDR1 SGHRS and CDR2 YFSETQ come from the germline V gene. This CDR3 is 17 amino acids long. The V gene end was trimmed by 3 bases and the J gene end by 2 bases; junction bases not matched to a gene: 12. CDR3 sequence reads: CASSSKYRTGKQETQYF. The CDR3 DNA reads as TGCGCCAGCAGCTCTAAATACCGGACAGGGAAACAAGAGACCCAGTACTTC.

This chain connects TRBV3-1 (or the pseudogene TRBV3-2) to TRBJ2-7, with TRBD2 identical over 10 bases. The germline V gene encodes CDR1 LGHDT and CDR2 YNNKEL (reference sequence). The CDR3 contains 15 residues. The V segment lost 5 bases and the J segment 0 bases; nucleotides outside the gene matches: 4. DNA of the CDR3: TGTGCCAGCAGCAGGGGACTAGCGAGCTCCTACGAGCAGTACTTC. Its protein product is CASSRGLASSYEQYF.

The V call is TRBV28, the J call TRBJ2-7; perhaps TRBD2 as D (5 bases). The ends were cut back, 2 bases at V and 2 bases at J, with 16 bases in the middle. Germline loops: CDR1 MDHEN, CDR2 SYDVKM. CDR3 size: 16 residues. The CDR3 coding sequence is TGTGCCAGCAGTTTAGTGGTGGGCGGGCGAGCCTACGAGCAGTACTTC. Encoded protein: CASSLVVGGRAYEQYF. Together with reference TRBV28 and TRBJ2-7, the CDR3 gives the full variable domain: DVKVTQSSRYLVKRTGEKVFLECVQDMDHENMFWYRQDPGLGLRLIYFSYDVKMKEKGDIPEGYSVSREKKERFSLILESASTNQTSMYLCASSLVVGGRAYEQYFGPGTRLTVT.

This clone has a handful of counts. This rearrangement joins TRBV9 to TRBJ1-1; 8 bases match TRBD1. The CDR3 sequence is 14 residues long. After removal of 0 bases from V and 6 bases from J, the junction contained 4 bases not matched to a gene. CDR1 is SGDLS, CDR2 YYNGEE, per germline. The CDR3 coding sequence is TGTGCCAGCAGCGTAGTTAGGACAGGGCCTGAAGCTTTCTTT. This codes for CASSVVRTGPEAFF.

The rearrangement uses TRBV12-3 or TRBV12-4 and TRBJ1-1, with 7 bases lining up with TRBD1. This CDR3 has 12 amino acids. Trimming cost V 5 bases and J 12 bases; bases outside gene matches: 9. DNA of the CDR3: TGTGCCAGCAGTCCGACAGGGTTGCGATCTTTCTTT. Translating gives CASSPTGLRSFF.

The J gene is TRBJ2-3, the V gene TRBV7-9, with 10 nucleotides matching TRBD1. The junction had 5 bases not matched to a gene; V was cut back by 5 bases and J by 3 bases. The germline CDR1 and CDR2 sequences are SEHNR and FQNEAQ (reference sequence). This CDR3 comprises 15 residues. The CDR3, as DNA: TGTGCCAGCAGCACCAGGGGACAGGGGACAGATACGCAGTATTTT. It translates to CASSTRGQGTDTQYF.

The chain recombines TRBV7-6 with TRBJ2-5; D perhaps matches TRBD2 (6 bases). V lost 3 bases to trimming and J lost 5 bases, with 16 bases between them. Per the germline V gene, CDR1 is SGHVS and CDR2 is FNYEAQ. The CDR3 loop spans 15 amino acids. CDR3 sequence reads: CASSLGTVRGETQYF. The CDR3 DNA reads as TGTGCCAGCAGCTTGGGGACCGTCCGGGGGGAGACCCAGTACTTC.

This clone has a handful of counts. The chain uses TRBV30 and TRBJ1-5; D uncertain. V lost 3 bases, J lost 5 bases, and 8 bases lay in between. The length of the CDR3 is 12 residues. Germline assignment: CDR1 GTSNPN and CDR2 SVGIG (reference sequence). This CDR3 is CAWSSNYQPQHF. CDR3 DNA sequence: TGTGCCTGGAGCTCGAACTATCAGCCCCAGCATTTT. The variable domain in full, with the rest retrieved from reference TRBV30 and TRBJ1-5, is SQTIHQWPATLVQPVGSPLSLECTVEGTSNPNLYWYRQAAGRGLQLLFYSVGIGQISSEVPQNLSASRPQDRQFILSSKKLLLSDSGFYLCAWSSNYQPQHFGDGTRLSIL.

The V gene is TRBV5-1, the J gene TRBJ1-1; D unclear. Trimming pared 0 bases from V and 6 bases from J, leaving 9 bases between. The CDR3 has 13 amino acids. Per the germline V gene, CDR1 is SGHRS and CDR2 is YFSETQ. CDR3: CASSLERDAEAFF. The CDR3 coding sequence is TGCGCCAGCAGCTTGGAGCGAGACGCTGAAGCTTTCTTT.

The chain uses TRBV7-9 and TRBJ2-1, with no clear D. CDR1 is SEHNR, CDR2 FQNEAQ, per germline (reference sequence). Trimming took 5 bases from V and 8 from J, leaving 16 bases between them. The CDR3 length is 14 residues. The CDR3 sequence: CASSRGSSSYEQFF. DNA for the CDR3: TGTGCCAGCAGCCGAGGTTCGTCCAGCTATGAGCAGTTCTTC.

This clone has only one observation. The chain links TRBV30 to TRBJ1-4; no firm D call. Trimming removed 2 bases at V and 5 bases at J, with 9 bases between. This CDR3 has 13 amino acids. Per the germline V gene, CDR1 is GTSNPN and CDR2 is SVGIG (reference sequence). The CDR3 protein is CAWSYEGNEKLFF. CDR3 DNA sequence: TGTGCCTGGAGTTACGAGGGAAATGAAAAACTGTTTTTT. The whole variable domain, filled in from reference TRBV30 and TRBJ1-4, reads SQTIHQWPATLVQPVGSPLSLECTVEGTSNPNLYWYRQAAGRGLQLLFYSVGIGQISSEVPQNLSASRPQDRQFILSSKKLLLSDSGFYLCAWSYEGNEKLFFGSGTQLSVL.

The gene calls are TRBV4-3 and TRBJ2-1; a possible D gene is TRBD1 (6 bases). V shed 2 bases and J shed 8 bases, with 16 bases lying between them. Germline-derived CDR1 and CDR2 are LGHNA and YSLEER. The CDR3 has 15 residues. The CDR3 protein is CASSQLVGASHEQFF. CDR3 nucleotide sequence: TGCGCCAGCAGCCAACTTGTGGGGGCCAGCCATGAGCAGTTCTTC.

The J gene is TRBJ1-2, the V gene TRBV29-1; D uncertain. The germline CDR1 and CDR2 sequences are SQVTM and ANQGSEA. V lost 7 bases, J lost 4 bases, and 13 bases lay in between. This CDR3 has 12 residues. The chain's CDR3 is CSATETGYGYTF. DNA of the CDR3: TGCAGCGCCACCGAAACCGGCTATGGCTACACCTTC.

The gene calls are TRBV4-3 and TRBJ2-3, with 11 bases aligning to TRBD2. The junction had 14 bases not matched to a gene; V was cut back by 0 bases and J by 3 bases. CDR1 and CDR2 (germline): LGHNA, YSLEER. This CDR3 is built from 20 residues. CDR3 sequence reads: CASSQDPSGRFSLDTDTQYF. Written as DNA, the CDR3 is TGCGCCAGCAGCCAAGATCCTAGCGGGAGGTTCAGTCTGGATACAGATACGCAGTATTTT.

Concerning this clone itself: One end of the junction is discordant with germline, which a read error may explain. The chain links TRBV7-7 to TRBJ2-5; perhaps TRBD1 as D (6 bases). Germline CDR1 reads SSHAT; CDR2 reads FNYEAQ (reference sequence). The CDR3 is made up of 15 amino acids. CDR3 sequence: CASSQSGQTMETQYF. The DNA of the CDR3 is TGTGCTAGCAGCCAGTCGGGACAAACCATGGAGACCCAGTACTTC.

This clone has just one count. V is TRBV11-2 and J is TRBJ1-1; D uncertain. Between the trimmed V and J ends, which lost 5 bases and 7 bases, there was a span of 11 bases. In germline, CDR1 is SGHAT, CDR2 FQNNGV. This CDR3 contains 12 residues. The CDR3 protein is CASSKSGIEAFF. The CDR3 DNA sequence: TGTGCCAGCAGCAAATCGGGGATTGAAGCTTTCTTT. Together with reference TRBV11-2 and TRBJ1-1, the CDR3 gives the full variable domain: EAGVAQSPRYKIIEKRQSVAFWCNPISGHATLYWYQQILGQGPKLLIQFQNNGVVDDSQLPKDRFSAERLKGVDSTLKIQPAKLEDSAVYLCASSKSGIEAFFGQGTRLTVV.

This chain connects TRBV4-3 to TRBJ2-5; TRBD1 matches 8 bases. The CDR3 has 15 amino acids. The germline V gene has CDR1 LGHNA and CDR2 YSLEER. J lost 5 bases, V lost 2 bases, and 7 bases had no gene match. Written as DNA, the CDR3 is TGCGCCAGCAGCCAACTGACAGGGGTAGTGGAGACCCAGTACTTC. It encodes CASSQLTGVVETQYF.

The rearrangement links TRBV3-1 (or the pseudogene TRBV3-2) to TRBJ2-5; D gene uncertain. Between the trimmed V and J ends, which lost 4 bases and 2 bases, there was a span of 20 bases. From germline, CDR1 is LGHDT and CDR2 YNNKEL (reference sequence). The CDR3 sequence is 17 residues long. The CDR3 sequence is CASSLFLVYTPQETQYF. As DNA, the CDR3 is TGTGCCAGCAGCCTTTTTCTGGTTTACACCCCTCAAGAGACCCAGTACTTC.

V gene TRBV11-2 combines with J gene TRBJ1-1, with D perhaps TRBD1 (5 bases). The CDR3 is made up of 16 amino acids. The ends were cut back, 2 bases at V and 4 bases at J, with 17 bases in the middle. From germline, CDR1 is SGHAT and CDR2 FQNNGV. DNA of the CDR3: TGTGCCAGCAGCTTAAGTCTGGGCAGGGTAGGCACTGAAGCTTTCTTT. The encoded protein is CASSLSLGRVGTEAFF.